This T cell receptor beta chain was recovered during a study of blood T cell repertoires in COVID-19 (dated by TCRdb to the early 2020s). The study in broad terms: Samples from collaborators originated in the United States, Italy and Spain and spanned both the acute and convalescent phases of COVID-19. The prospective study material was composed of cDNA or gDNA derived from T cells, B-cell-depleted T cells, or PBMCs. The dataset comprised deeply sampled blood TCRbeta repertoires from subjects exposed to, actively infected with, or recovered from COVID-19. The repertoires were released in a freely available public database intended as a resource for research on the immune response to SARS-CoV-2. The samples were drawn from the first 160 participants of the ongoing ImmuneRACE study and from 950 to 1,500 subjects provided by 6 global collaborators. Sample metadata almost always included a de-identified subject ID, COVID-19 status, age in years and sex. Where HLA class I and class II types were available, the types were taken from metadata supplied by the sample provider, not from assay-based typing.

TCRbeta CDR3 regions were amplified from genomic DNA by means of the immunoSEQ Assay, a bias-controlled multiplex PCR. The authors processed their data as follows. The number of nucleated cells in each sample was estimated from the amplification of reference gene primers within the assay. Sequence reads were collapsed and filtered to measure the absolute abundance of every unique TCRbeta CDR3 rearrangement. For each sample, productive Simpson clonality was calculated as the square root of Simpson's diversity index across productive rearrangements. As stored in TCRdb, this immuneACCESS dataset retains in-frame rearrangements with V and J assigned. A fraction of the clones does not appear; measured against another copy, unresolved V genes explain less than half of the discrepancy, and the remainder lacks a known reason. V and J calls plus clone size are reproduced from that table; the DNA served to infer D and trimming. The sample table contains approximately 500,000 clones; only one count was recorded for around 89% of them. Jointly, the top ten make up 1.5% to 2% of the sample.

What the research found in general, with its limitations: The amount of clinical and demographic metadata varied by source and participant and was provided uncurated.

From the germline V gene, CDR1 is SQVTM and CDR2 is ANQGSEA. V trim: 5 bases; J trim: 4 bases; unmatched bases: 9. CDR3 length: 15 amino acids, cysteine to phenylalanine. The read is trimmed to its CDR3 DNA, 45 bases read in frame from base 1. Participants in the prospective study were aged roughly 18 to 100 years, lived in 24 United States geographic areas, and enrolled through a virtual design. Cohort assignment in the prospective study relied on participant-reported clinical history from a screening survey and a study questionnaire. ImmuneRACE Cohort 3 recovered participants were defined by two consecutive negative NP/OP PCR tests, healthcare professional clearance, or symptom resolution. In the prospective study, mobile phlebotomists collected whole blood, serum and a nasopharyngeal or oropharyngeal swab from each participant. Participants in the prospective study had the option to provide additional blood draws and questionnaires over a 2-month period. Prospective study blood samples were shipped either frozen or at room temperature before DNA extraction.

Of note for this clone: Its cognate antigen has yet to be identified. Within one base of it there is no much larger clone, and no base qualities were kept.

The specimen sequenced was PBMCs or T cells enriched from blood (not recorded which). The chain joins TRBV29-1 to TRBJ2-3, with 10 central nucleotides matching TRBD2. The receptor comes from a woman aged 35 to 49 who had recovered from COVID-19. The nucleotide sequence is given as TGCAGCGTTTTAGGGCTAGCGGGAGTCCCAGATACGCAGTATTTT. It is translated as CSVLGLAGVPDTQYF.